This entry lists 7 T cell receptor beta chains sequenced from one sample in a study of Ad26.COV2.S vaccination and SARS-CoV-2 variants. TCRdb keeps only in-frame clones here, not all; method: immunoSEQ multiplex PCR. Of around 350,000 clones listed, roughly 81% are singletons. Treatment defined: some 19 received Ad26.COV2.S at low or high dose, single or two shots; about five received placebo; per-sample allocation not given. Each sample was drawn 63 days after the first injection (of vaccine or placebo). The starting material was peripheral blood, obtained in a trial of Ad26.COV2.S vaccine versus placebo. The receptors here all came from a person aged 18-65 years who received the Ad26.COV2.S COVID-19 vaccine or a placebo.

This clone was observed once. Distinct nucleotide sequences in the sample also encode this CDR3. The chain uses TRBV5-5 and TRBJ1-1; D ambiguous. Germline assignment: CDR1 SGHKS and CDR2 YYEKEE (reference sequence). V lost 4 bases and J 6 bases, leaving 16 bases between the germline ends. CDR3 size: 14 residues. The CDR3 coding sequence is TGTGCCAGCAGCCGTCTGGACGGACCCCCTGAAGCTTTCTTT. This translates into CASSRLDGPPEAFF.

The rearrangement joins TRBV28 to TRBJ2-7; D possibly uses TRBD1 or TRBD2 (6 bases each). The V and J ends lost 4 bases and 8 bases respectively, with 18 bases between them. CDR3 length equals 14 residues. Per the germline V gene, CDR1 is MDHEN and CDR2 is SYDVKM. This CDR3 is CASSSPLEGDKQYF. Written as DNA, the CDR3 is TGTGCCAGCAGTTCCCCCCTGGAGGGGGATAAGCAGTACTTC.

The chain couples TRBV5-1 to TRBJ1-3; 7 bases fit TRBD1. Germline values: CDR1 SGHRS, CDR2 YFSETQ. V lost 2 bases and J lost 3; bases outside the gene matches: 5. The CDR3 is made up of 15 amino acids. In DNA, the CDR3 is TGCGCCAGCAGCTTCGACAGGGTGGGTGGAAACACCATATATTTT. Protein: CASSFDRVGGNTIYF.

The rearrangement uses TRBV10-3 and TRBJ2-7, with D unresolved. Germline V CDR1 and CDR2: ENHRY, SYGVKD. The CDR3 runs to 13 residues. Trimming removed 3 bases at V and 6 bases at J, with 12 bases between. The CDR3 bases are TGTGCCATCAGTGACGAAACGGCCCGCGAGCAGTACTTC. This translates into CAISDETAREQYF.

The chain recombines TRBV5-1 with TRBJ1-5, with TRBD1 identical over 9 bases. CDR3 length: 13 amino acids. Germline V gives CDR1 SGHRS, CDR2 YFSETQ. Unmatched junction bases numbered 1, after V lost 4 bases and J lost 5 bases. CDR3: CASSRDRDQPQHF. The CDR3 nucleotides read TGCGCCAGCAGCCGGGACAGGGATCAGCCCCAGCATTTT.

This chain links TRBV6-1 with TRBJ1-1; 8 bases fit TRBD1. CDR1 and CDR2 from the germline V gene are MNHNS and SASEGT. This CDR3 has 14 residues. Losses at the gene ends were 2 bases for V and 6 bases for J; bases not matched to a gene: 5. The CDR3, as DNA: TGTGCCAGCAGTGAAATACAGGGGGTCGCTGAAGCTTTCTTT. It specifies CASSEIQGVAEAFF.

The chain employs TRBV11-2 and TRBJ2-7, with a weak D call TRBD2 (7 bases). Trimming took off 2 bases at V and 4 bases at J, with 15 bases between the two ends. The germline V gene encodes CDR1 SGHAT and CDR2 FQNNGV. The CDR3 is 15 residues long. CDR3: CASSLIRGASYEQYF. In DNA, the CDR3 is TGTGCCAGCAGCTTAATCCGGGGGGCCTCGTACGAGCAGTACTTC.